The 28 T cell receptor beta chains below were found in one sample sequenced in a study of cytomegalovirus exposure and HLA in healthy donors. PCR involved 60 Vbeta and 13 Jbeta primers. Using immunoSEQ multiplex PCR, the repertoire was profiled, and TCRdb retains in-frame clones only, with some absent. Counted here are around 110,000 clones, about 68% occurring once; the ten biggest clones make up roughly 9%. Sequenced material: PBMCs. The receptors come from a woman aged 40 to 50 in good health and CMV-seropositive.

The V call is TRBV13, the J call TRBJ1-3, with TRBD1 as a possible D gene (6 bases). This CDR3 contains 15 residues. Germline values: CDR1 PRHDT, CDR2 FYEKMQ (reference sequence). V was cut by 4 bases and J by 0 bases, with 10 bases left in between. CDR3 sequence: CASSSHRDSGNTIYF. DNA for the CDR3: TGTGCCAGCAGCTCCCACAGGGACTCTGGAAACACCATATATTTT.

This clone was seen a few times. V gene TRBV5-4 combines with J gene TRBJ2-7; a possible D gene is TRBD2 (5 bases). Trimming left V 1 base short and J 2 bases short, with 13 bases between. This CDR3 region has 15 residues. CDR1 and CDR2 from the germline V gene are SGHNT and YYREEE (reference sequence). The CDR3 DNA is TGTGCCAGCAGCTTGATGTCGGACTCGACCTACGAGCAGTACTTC. This translates into CASSLMSDSTYEQYF.

This chain connects TRBV28 to TRBJ1-5; D is unresolved. The CDR3 is 16 residues long. The V end lost 5 bases, the J end lost 0 bases, and 14 bases lay between the germline ends. CDR1 MDHEN and CDR2 SYDVKM come from the germline V gene. In nucleotides, the CDR3 is TGTGCCAGCAGTCAACCAACGGGTTATAGCAATCAGCCCCAGCATTTT. It codes for CASSQPTGYSNQPQHF.

The gene calls are TRBV11-2 and TRBJ2-2; 8 bases map to TRBD1. Germline V gives CDR1 SGHAT, CDR2 FQNNGV. V was clipped by 4 bases and J by 4 bases; unmatched bases: 2. The CDR3 spans 14 residues. The CDR3 spells CASSSTGGTGELFF. The CDR3 DNA follows: TGTGCCAGCAGCTCAACAGGGGGCACCGGGGAGCTGTTTTTT.

This clone has just one count. The rearrangement links TRBV2 to TRBJ2-2; possible D gene TRBD2, 6 bases. This CDR3 is 14 amino acids long. Germline V CDR1 and CDR2: SNHLY, FYNNEI. Trimming took 3 bases from V and 5 from J, leaving 10 bases between them. Here the CDR3 DNA reads TGTGCCAGCAGTGATAACCGGGAGACCGGGGAGCTGTTTTTT. This translates into CASSDNRETGELFF.

The CDR3 nucleotides read TGTGCCAGCAGTCTCGGACAGGGGGCTCGAGAGACCCAGTACTTC. This gives the protein CASSLGQGARETQYF. This chain uses TRBV7-2 with TRBJ2-5; TRBD1 matches 11 bases. The germline V gene has CDR1 SGHTA and CDR2 FQGNSA. V shed 6 bases and J 4 bases; nucleotides not matched to a gene: 7. There are 15 residues in the CDR3.

This clone was detected only a few times. This rearrangement joins TRBV6-5 to TRBJ1-1; D ambiguous. V gave up 2 bases and J gave up 11 bases, with 9 bases separating them. The CDR3 length is 11 residues. CDR1 is MNHEY, CDR2 SVGAGI, per germline. CDR3 sequence reads: CASSYKRSAFF. The CDR3 nucleotides are TGTGCCAGCAGTTACAAGCGGAGCGCTTTCTTT.

A few counts support this clone. This chain joins TRBV7-3 and TRBJ1-2; maybe TRBD1 (6 bases). The V gene's germline CDR1 is SGHTA and CDR2 FQGTGA. V lost 2 bases, J lost 8 bases, and 12 bases lay in between. There are 13 residues in the CDR3. This CDR3 is CASSLWPGDGYTF. The CDR3, as DNA: TGTGCCAGCAGCTTATGGCCAGGGGACGGCTACACCTTC.

The chain links TRBV29-1 to TRBJ2-1; D might be TRBD2 (6 bases). This CDR3 is built from 16 residues. Trimming took 3 bases from V and 6 from J, leaving 21 bases between them. Germline loops: CDR1 SQVTM, CDR2 ANQGSEA. Here the CDR3 reads CSVDSRGGRLSNEQFF. CDR3 coding DNA: TGCAGCGTTGATTCCCGTGGGGGGAGATTAAGCAATGAGCAGTTCTTC.

As concerns this clone: A junction boundary mismatches the germline segment, possibly from a read error. Other DNA sequences from this sample encode an identical CDR3 as well. The chain has TRBV7-7 and TRBJ2-2, with TRBD2 matching 7 bases. Germline CDR1 and CDR2: SSHAT and FNYEAQ (reference sequence). The CDR3 covers 15 residues. The CDR3 sequence: CASSLEGLHTGELFF. The CDR3 coding sequence is TGTGCTAGCAGCTTAGAGGGACTACACACCGGGGAGCTGTTTTTT.

The chain employs TRBV6-5 and TRBJ2-5; D ambiguous. This CDR3 has 13 residues. The germline V gene encodes CDR1 MNHEY and CDR2 SVGAGI. Trimming took 3 bases from V and 5 from J, leaving 10 bases between them. The CDR3 spells CASSYAVAETQYF. In nucleotides, the CDR3 is TGTGCCAGCAGTTATGCGGTGGCGGAGACCCAGTACTTC.

This chain links TRBV5-1 with TRBJ1-2, with D possibly matching TRBD1 (5 bases). The germline gives CDR1 SGHRS, CDR2 YFSETQ. Between the trimmed V and J ends, which lost 0 bases and 2 bases, there was a span of 11 bases. The CDR3 length is 15 residues. CDR3 in amino acids: CASSLGTGENYGYTF. CDR3 sequence (DNA): TGCGCCAGCAGCTTGGGGACGGGGGAAAACTATGGCTACACCTTC.

This clone was counted a few times. The V call is TRBV5-4, the J call TRBJ2-7; TRBD2 agrees at 10 bases. The CDR3 spans 15 residues. J gave up 5 bases and V 4 bases, and 9 bases lay outside the gene matches. CDR1 is SGHNT and CDR2 is YYREEE in the germline V gene (reference sequence). CDR3 amino acids: CASSRGGSGRDEQYF. The CDR3 DNA reads as TGTGCCAGCAGCCGGGGGGGCAGCGGGAGGGACGAGCAGTACTTC.

The J gene is TRBJ2-5, the V gene TRBV10-3; 10 bases align to TRBD2. V shed 8 bases, J shed 5 bases, and the junction held 11 bases outside the gene matches. CDR1 and CDR2 from the germline V gene are ENHRY and SYGVKD. The CDR3 has 15 amino acids. The CDR3 reads CAIGGASGRGETQYF. The CDR3, as DNA: TGTGCCATCGGCGGTGCTAGCGGGAGAGGCGAGACCCAGTACTTC.

The V gene is TRBV6-1, the J gene TRBJ2-3, with a possible D match to TRBD2 (6 bases). The length of the CDR3 is 14 residues. The germline gives CDR1 MNHNS, CDR2 SASEGT. The V and J ends lost 3 bases and 5 bases respectively, with 12 bases between them. CDR3 amino acids: CASSEEAEGDTQYF. CDR3 sequence (DNA): TGTGCCAGCAGTGAGGAGGCGGAGGGAGATACGCAGTATTTT.

The chain recombines TRBV5-8 with TRBJ2-1; TRBD2 agrees at 11 bases. V lost 4 bases to trimming and J lost 7 bases; unmatched junction nucleotides: 10. CDR1 is SGHTS, CDR2 YDEGEE, per germline. The CDR3 sequence is 16 residues long. In nucleotides, the CDR3 is TGTGCCAGCAGCCTGCCACTAGCGGGAGTAGAAAATGAGCAGTTCTTC. Encoded protein: CASSLPLAGVENEQFF.

This chain joins TRBV19 and TRBJ1-2; 10 bases line up with TRBD1. The CDR3 has 18 residues. With V trimmed by 1 base and J by 2 bases, 10 bases remained unmatched. From germline, CDR1 is LNHDA and CDR2 SQIVND (reference sequence). CDR3 sequence: CASSIVTGGADLNYGYTF. The CDR3 DNA reads TGTGCCAGTAGTATAGTGACAGGGGGCGCCGACCTGAACTATGGCTACACCTTC.

This chain joins TRBV29-1 and TRBJ2-3, with D possibly being TRBD2 (6 bases). The length of the CDR3 is 16 residues. Per the germline V gene, CDR1 is SQVTM and CDR2 is ANQGSEA. V lost 0 bases, J lost 1 base, and 14 bases lay in between. CDR3 nucleotide sequence: TGCAGCGTTGAAGACGGGACTCCGCTTGGCACAGATACGCAGTATTTT. This translates into CSVEDGTPLGTDTQYF.

In this sample, this clone turned up a few times. The chain links TRBV27 to TRBJ2-7; D not certain. The ends were cut back, 10 bases at V and 4 bases at J, with 14 bases in the middle. The CDR3 extends over 12 amino acids. CDR1 is MNHEY, CDR2 SMNVEV, per germline (reference sequence). This chain's CDR3 is CATTSRSYEQYF. The CDR3 DNA sequence: TGTGCCACCACATCGAGGTCGTACGAGCAGTACTTC.

The chain employs TRBV9 and TRBJ2-2; possible D gene TRBD2, 5 bases. Germline CDR1 reads SGDLS; CDR2 reads YYNGEE. The CDR3 spans 15 residues. The ends were cut back, 0 bases at V and 1 base at J, with 7 bases in the middle. CDR3 amino acids: CASSVVGENTGELFF. In nucleotides, the CDR3 is TGTGCCAGCAGCGTAGTCGGGGAGAACACCGGGGAGCTGTTTTTT. Full variable domain (missing parts from reference TRBV9 and TRBJ2-2): DSGVTQTPKHLITATGQRVTLRCSPRSGDLSVYWYQQSLDQGLQFLIQYYNGEERAKGNILERFSAQQFPDLHSELNLSSLELGDSALYFCASSVVGENTGELFFGEGSRLTVL.

The chain links TRBV29-1 to TRBJ1-4; 7 bases align to TRBD1. Looked up from germline, CDR1 is SQVTM and CDR2 is ANQGSEA. The CDR3 has 13 residues. Losses at the gene ends were 6 bases for V and 7 bases for J; bases not matched to a gene: 8. The DNA for the CDR3 is TGCAGCGTGGAACAGGGGTTTGGTGAAAAACTGTTTTTT. This codes for CSVEQGFGEKLFF.

This chain uses TRBV4-1 with TRBJ2-2, with 9 bases aligning to TRBD2. The V gene end was trimmed by 3 bases and the J gene end by 4 bases; junction bases not matched to a gene: 9. CDR3 size: 17 residues. Looked up from germline, CDR1 is MGHRA and CDR2 is YSYEKL. CDR3 bases: TGCGCCAGCAGCCAGAGGCTAGCGGGGAGCGGCACCGGGGAGCTGTTTTTT. Protein sequence: CASSQRLAGSGTGELFF.

Only a few counts were recorded for this clone. The V and J genes are TRBV7-8 and TRBJ2-7, with TRBD2 matching over 10 bases. Germline V gene sequence: CDR1 SGHVS, CDR2 FQNEAQ. This CDR3 comprises 16 residues. V was pared by 1 base and J by 0 bases, with 3 bases of the junction left unmatched. The CDR3 DNA reads TGTGCCAGCAGCTTAGTAGCTAGCGGGAGCTCCTACGAGCAGTACTTC. Translation gives CASSLVASGSSYEQYF.

This clone occurred a few times. The V call is TRBV18, the J call TRBJ2-1; 9 bases are a match to TRBD2. The CDR3 extends over 16 amino acids. V was clipped by 3 bases and J by 7 bases; unmatched bases: 10. Germline-derived CDR1 and CDR2 are KGHSH and LQKENI. The DNA for the CDR3 is TGTGCCAGCTCACCCTTCACTAGCGGGTCGGGGAATGAGCAGTTCTTC. Its translation: CASSPFTSGSGNEQFF.

V usage is TRBV5-1 and J usage is TRBJ2-7, with D tentatively TRBD2 (6 bases). The germline CDR1 and CDR2 sequences are SGHRS and YFSETQ. The CDR3 extends over 14 amino acids. V shed 4 bases and J shed 7 bases, with 18 bases lying between them. The CDR3 spells CASSPWDLAGEQYF. In nucleotides, the CDR3 is TGCGCCAGCAGCCCCTGGGACCTCGCGGGGGAGCAGTACTTC.

The rearrangement uses TRBV5-6 and TRBJ1-2, with D perhaps matching TRBD1 (5 bases). This CDR3 is built from 16 residues. Germline V gene lookup returns CDR1 SGHDT and CDR2 YYEEEE. V shed 4 bases and J shed 0 bases, with 16 bases lying between them. The CDR3 sequence is CASSGPRQFTNYGYTF. In DNA form, the CDR3 reads TGTGCCAGCAGCGGGCCCCGACAGTTTACTAACTATGGCTACACCTTC.

The rearrangement joins TRBV13 to TRBJ1-2; D is unresolved. Germline values: CDR1 PRHDT, CDR2 FYEKMQ (reference sequence). V was clipped by 3 bases and J by 2 bases, with 7 bases between them. The CDR3 spans 13 residues. DNA of the CDR3: TGTGCCAGCAGCTTCCAGGAAAACTATGGCTACACCTTC. It translates to CASSFQENYGYTF. The entire variable domain, with the rest obtained from reference TRBV13 and TRBJ1-2, is as follows: AAGVIQSPRHLIKEKRETATLKCYPIPRHDTVYWYQQGPGQDPQFLISFYEKMQSDKGSIPDRFSAQQFSDYHSELNMSSLELGDSALYFCASSFQENYGYTFGSGTRLTVV.

The J gene is TRBJ2-1, the V gene TRBV4-1; D remains ambiguous. Germline CDR1 reads MGHRA; CDR2 reads YSYEKL. The length of the CDR3 is 16 residues. Trimming took 4 bases from V and 4 from J, leaving 17 bases between them. CDR3 residues: CASSLLLPPSYNEQFF. The CDR3 coding sequence is TGCGCCAGCAGCCTCCTACTACCCCCCTCTTACAATGAGCAGTTCTTC.